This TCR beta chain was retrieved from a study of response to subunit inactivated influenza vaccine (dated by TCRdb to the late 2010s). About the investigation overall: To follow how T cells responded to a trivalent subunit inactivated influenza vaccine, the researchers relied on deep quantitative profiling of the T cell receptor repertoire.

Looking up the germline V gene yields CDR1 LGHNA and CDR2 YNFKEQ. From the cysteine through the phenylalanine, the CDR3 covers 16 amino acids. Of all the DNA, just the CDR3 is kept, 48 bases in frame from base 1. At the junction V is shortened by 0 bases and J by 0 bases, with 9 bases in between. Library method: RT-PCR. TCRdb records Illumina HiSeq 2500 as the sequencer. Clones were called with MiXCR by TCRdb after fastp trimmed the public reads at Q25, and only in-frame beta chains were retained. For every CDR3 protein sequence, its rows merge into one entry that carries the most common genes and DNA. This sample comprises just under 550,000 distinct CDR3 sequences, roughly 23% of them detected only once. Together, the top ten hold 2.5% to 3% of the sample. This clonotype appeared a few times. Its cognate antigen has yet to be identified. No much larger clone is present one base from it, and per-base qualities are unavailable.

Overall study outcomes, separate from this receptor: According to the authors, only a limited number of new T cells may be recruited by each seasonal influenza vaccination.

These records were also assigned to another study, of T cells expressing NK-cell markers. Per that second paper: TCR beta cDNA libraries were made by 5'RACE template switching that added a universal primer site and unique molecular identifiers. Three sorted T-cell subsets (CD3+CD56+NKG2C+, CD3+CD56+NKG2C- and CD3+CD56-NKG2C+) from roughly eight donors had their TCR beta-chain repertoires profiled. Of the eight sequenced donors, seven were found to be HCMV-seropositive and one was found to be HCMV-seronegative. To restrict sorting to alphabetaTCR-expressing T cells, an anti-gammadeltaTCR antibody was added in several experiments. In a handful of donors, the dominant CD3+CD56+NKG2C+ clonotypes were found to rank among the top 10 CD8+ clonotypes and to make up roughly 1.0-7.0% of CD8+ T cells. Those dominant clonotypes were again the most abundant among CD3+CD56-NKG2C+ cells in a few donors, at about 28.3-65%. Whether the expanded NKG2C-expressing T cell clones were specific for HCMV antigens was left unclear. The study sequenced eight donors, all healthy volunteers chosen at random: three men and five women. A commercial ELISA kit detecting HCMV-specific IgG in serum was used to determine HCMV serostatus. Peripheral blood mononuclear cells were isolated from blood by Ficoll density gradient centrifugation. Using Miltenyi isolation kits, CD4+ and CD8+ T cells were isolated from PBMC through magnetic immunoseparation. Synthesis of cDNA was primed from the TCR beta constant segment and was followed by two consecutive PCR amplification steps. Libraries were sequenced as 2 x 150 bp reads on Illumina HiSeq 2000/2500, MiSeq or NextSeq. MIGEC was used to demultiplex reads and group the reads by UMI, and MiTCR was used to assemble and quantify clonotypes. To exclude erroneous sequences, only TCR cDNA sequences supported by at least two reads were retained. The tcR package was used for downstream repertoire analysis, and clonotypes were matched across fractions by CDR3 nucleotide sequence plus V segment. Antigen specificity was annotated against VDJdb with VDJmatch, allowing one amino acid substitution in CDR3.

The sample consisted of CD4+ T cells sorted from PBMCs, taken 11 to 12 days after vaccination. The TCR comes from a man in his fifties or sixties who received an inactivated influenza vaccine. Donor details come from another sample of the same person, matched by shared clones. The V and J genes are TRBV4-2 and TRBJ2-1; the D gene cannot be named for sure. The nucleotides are TGTGCCAGCAGCCAAGATCCCAGCTTCTCCTACAATGAGCAGTTCTTC. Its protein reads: CASSQDPSFSYNEQFF.